The 15 T cell receptor beta chains in this list originate from one sample, sequenced in a study of CD4 T cells in relation to SARS-CoV-2 and coronaviruses. These receptors have no known antigen. Before the COVID-19 pandemic, during about 2010-2019, CD4+ T cells were taken from unexposed donors. The cells were cultured for 10 days before CD4+ T cells were isolated. Generated by immunoSEQ multiplex PCR, the TCRdb table keeps only in-frame clones and is missing some. The table lists 15,000 to 25,000 clones, more than 60% of them singletons, with about 23% in the top ten. Source material: CD4+ T cells from PBMCs, cultured in vitro. The receptors come from a human donor in good health.

V usage is TRBV3-1 (or the pseudogene TRBV3-2) and J usage is TRBJ1-1; D ambiguous. Trimming stripped 8 bases from V and 3 bases from J, with 13 bases between. The CDR3 length is 13 residues. Germline V gives CDR1 LGHDT, CDR2 YNNKEL (reference sequence). The CDR3 nucleotides are TGTGCCAGCGGCACCCGACTGGACACTGAAGCTTTCTTT. This translates into CASGTRLDTEAFF.

This clone turned up a few times. The rearrangement joins TRBV5-5 to TRBJ2-7; perhaps TRBD2 as D (6 bases). Deletions cut 0 bases from V and 1 base from J, with 11 bases between. The CDR3 contains 15 residues. Germline CDR1 is SGHKS and CDR2 is YYEKEE (reference sequence). The CDR3 is CASSLAGGGSYEQYF. Written as DNA, the CDR3 is TGTGCCAGCAGCTTGGCCGGGGGTGGGTCCTACGAGCAGTACTTC.

This sequence joins TRBV7-2 and TRBJ2-3, with D unclear. This CDR3 is 13 amino acids long. V was clipped by 2 bases and J by 5 bases, with 8 bases between them. Germline V gene sequence: CDR1 SGHTA, CDR2 FQGNSA. CDR3 in amino acids: CASSLLMEDTQYF. The CDR3, as DNA: TGTGCCAGCAGCTTACTCATGGAAGATACGCAGTATTTT.

The chain couples TRBV12-5 to TRBJ1-4; maybe TRBD1 (6 bases). The V and J ends lost 6 bases and 3 bases respectively, with 17 bases between them. The CDR3 is 16 residues long. Germline V gives CDR1 LGHNT, CDR2 FRNRAP. In nucleotides, the CDR3 is TGTGCTAGTGGCCCGGGAGGGGGGCCCTCTAATGAAAAACTGTTTTTT. Its protein is CASGPGGGPSNEKLFF.

Notes on this clone: The junction departs from germline at one end; a sequencing error may be responsible. The rearrangement uses TRBV7-7 and TRBJ2-1; 12 nucleotides align to TRBD2. CDR1 is SSHAT and CDR2 is FNYEAQ in the germline V gene (reference sequence). This CDR3 has 15 residues. The CDR3, as DNA: TGTGCTAGCAGCCGGGGACTAGCGGGCTACAATGAGCAGTTCTTC. Translation gives CASSRGLAGYNEQFF.

The chain carries TRBV9 and TRBJ2-5; possible D gene TRBD2, 6 bases. The V end lost 0 bases, the J end lost 4 bases, and 13 bases lay between the germline ends. The CDR3 sequence is 15 residues long. Germline CDR1 reads SGDLS; CDR2 reads YYNGEE. CDR3 protein: CASSVGPGEAETQYF. CDR3 bases: TGTGCCAGCAGCGTAGGTCCGGGAGAGGCAGAGACCCAGTACTTC.

The chain couples TRBV5-1 to TRBJ1-3; D is possibly TRBD1 (6 bases). CDR3 size: 17 residues. Trimming cost V 2 bases and J 6 bases, with 21 bases left between them. CDR1 is SGHRS and CDR2 is YFSETQ in the germline V gene. The CDR3 DNA reads TGCGCCAGCAGCTTAAACCCAGGGGCAGGCACCCTAAACACCATATATTTT. Translation: CASSLNPGAGTLNTIYF.

V is TRBV5-8 and J is TRBJ1-1; D remains unclear. This CDR3 spans 11 amino acids. The V end was cut by 7 bases, the J end by 6 bases, with 10 bases between. The V gene's germline CDR1 is SGHTS and CDR2 YDEGEE. CDR3 DNA: TGTGCCAGCGTTCCCTGGGCTGAAGCTTTCTTT. Protein product: CASVPWAEAFF.

The chain recombines TRBV5-4 with TRBJ1-2; TRBD1 aligns across 9 bases. V lost 5 bases, J lost 3 bases, and 2 bases stayed unmatched. This CDR3 has 13 residues. The germline CDR1 and CDR2 sequences are SGHNT and YYREEE (reference sequence). CDR3 region: CASRRDRDYGYTF. As DNA, the CDR3 is TGTGCCAGCAGACGGGACAGGGACTATGGCTACACCTTC.

This clone was seen more than once but under ten times. J is TRBJ2-1 and V is TRBV6-1; 10 nucleotides agree with TRBD2. Per germline, CDR1 MNHNS and CDR2 SASEGT. The trim removed 0 bases at V and 0 bases at J, leaving 8 bases unmatched. The CDR3 runs 19 residues. The CDR3 nucleotides are TGTGCCAGCAGTGAAGCGCTAGCGGGGGAGGTGAGCTCCTACAATGAGCAGTTCTTC. This codes for CASSEALAGEVSSYNEQFF.

The CDR3 reads CASSQGDLSPLHF. Here the CDR3 DNA reads TGCGCCAGCAGCCAAGGGGACCTTTCACCCCTCCACTTT. The V call is TRBV4-1, the J call TRBJ1-6; maybe TRBD1 (5 bases). This CDR3 region has 13 residues. Trimming removed 1 base from V and 9 bases from J, with 7 bases in between. Germline V gives CDR1 MGHRA, CDR2 YSYEKL.

This clone has only a few counts. The rearrangement links TRBV14 to TRBJ2-1; 7 positions agree with TRBD2. CDR3 length: 16 amino acids. After removal of 2 bases from V and 10 bases from J, the junction contained 14 bases not matched to a gene. Per germline, CDR1 SGHDN and CDR2 FVKESK. The CDR3 region is CASSQIRPRDYGEQFF. The CDR3 DNA follows: TGTGCCAGCAGCCAAATCCGTCCTCGGGACTACGGGGAGCAGTTCTTC.

V and J are TRBV11-2 and TRBJ1-2, with 9 bases identical to TRBD1. After removal of 4 bases from V and 4 bases from J, the junction contained 7 bases not matched to a gene. CDR3 size: 15 residues. The germline V gene encodes CDR1 SGHAT and CDR2 FQNNGV. CDR3 residues: CASSSSGQGPYGYTF. CDR3 DNA: TGTGCCAGCAGCTCCTCTGGACAGGGGCCCTATGGCTACACCTTC.

The chain carries TRBV6-2 or TRBV6-3 and TRBJ2-6, with 7 bases fitting TRBD1. V lost 2 bases and J lost 8; bases outside the gene matches: 6. From germline, CDR1 is MNHEY and CDR2 SVGEGT. This CDR3 has 15 amino acids. CDR3 coding DNA: TGTGCCAGCAGTTACCAGGGACAGTTTTCCAACGTCCTGACTTTC. This translates into CASSYQGQFSNVLTF.

The gene calls are TRBV30 and TRBJ2-2, with TRBD2 matching 9 bases. The CDR3 length is 17 residues. Germline loops: CDR1 GTSNPN, CDR2 SVGIG (reference sequence). V was clipped by 0 bases and J by 5 bases; unmatched bases: 10. CDR3 amino acids: CAWSVAGSGSGTGELFF. CDR3 DNA sequence: TGTGCCTGGAGTGTCGCGGGTAGCGGGAGTGGTACCGGGGAGCTGTTTTTT.